The 8 T cell receptor beta chains below were found in one sample sequenced in a study of beta chain features in type 1 diabetes. Whole-study findings and limits: People with Type 1 diabetes carried modestly yet significantly shorter TCRB CDR3s in all four CD4+ subsets.

The sequenced template was cDNA made from the entire isolated RNA. This table comes from immunoSEQ multiplex PCR, and its TCRdb copy is limited to in-frame clones, with some not included. This sample has 250,000 to 300,000 clones, with 13% to 15% found just once. Their antigens are not known. Source material: naive CD4+ T cells from blood. The receptor set was obtained from a man aged 25 to 40 with type 1 diabetes.

This clone has only a few counts. This sequence joins TRBV2 and TRBJ2-3, with TRBD2 as a possible D gene (5 bases). The CDR3 consists of 13 residues. Germline CDR1 SNHLY, CDR2 FYNNEI. V was cut by 7 bases and J by 0 bases, with 8 bases left in between. This chain's CDR3 is CASKEASTDTQYF. For the CDR3, the DNA is TGTGCCAGCAAGGAGGCCAGCACAGATACGCAGTATTTT.

This clone turned up a few times. The V gene is TRBV14, the J gene TRBJ2-3; D gene ambiguous. V lost 1 base and J 0 bases, leaving 11 bases between the germline ends. Per germline, CDR1 SGHDN and CDR2 FVKESK. The CDR3 spans 16 residues. Here the CDR3 reads CASSQGLGLSTDTQYF. The CDR3, as DNA: TGTGCCAGCAGCCAAGGTCTAGGCCTTAGCACAGATACGCAGTATTTT.

V usage is TRBV5-4 and J usage is TRBJ2-3; unclear D gene. The CDR3 extends over 16 amino acids. From germline, CDR1 is SGHNT and CDR2 YYREEE (reference sequence). V dropped 2 bases and J dropped 1 base, with 14 bases sitting between them. CDR3 nucleotides: TGTGCCAGCAGCTTATCTCGGTCGGTCGGCACAGATACGCAGTATTTT. This encodes CASSLSRSVGTDTQYF.

This clone was found a few times. The V gene is TRBV7-2, the J gene TRBJ2-5; TRBD2 might be the D (5 bases). This CDR3 comprises 15 residues. Germline CDR1 reads SGHTA; CDR2 reads FQGNSA. The V end lost 3 bases, the J end lost 5 bases, and 16 bases lay between the germline ends. This CDR3 is CASSLQTSFGETQYF. The CDR3, as DNA: TGTGCCAGCAGCTTGCAAACTAGTTTCGGGGAGACCCAGTACTTC.

This clone was found a few times. The chain carries TRBV7-9 and TRBJ2-3, with D unresolved. The CDR3 contains 15 residues. Germline CDR1 SEHNR, CDR2 FQNEAQ (reference sequence). V lost 5 bases and J 1 base, leaving 13 bases between the germline ends. This chain's CDR3 is CASSRFLRGTDTQYF. Written as DNA, the CDR3 is TGTGCCAGCAGCCGTTTCCTCCGGGGCACAGATACGCAGTATTTT.

The V and J genes are TRBV15 and TRBJ2-1; 7 nucleotides line up with TRBD1. Germline V lookup: CDR1 LNHNV, CDR2 YYDKDF (reference sequence). The CDR3 contains 15 residues. Trimming removed 4 bases from V and 0 bases from J; junction bases left unmatched: 3. CDR3 coding DNA: TGTGCCACCAGCACAGGGGGTAGCTCCTACAATGAGCAGTTCTTC. Amino acids: CATSTGGSSYNEQFF.

The table lists this clone with a few counts. The J gene is TRBJ2-1, the V gene TRBV5-1, with TRBD1 matching 12 bases. The V and J ends lost 4 bases and 8 bases, in that order; junction bases with no gene match: 4. This CDR3 is 14 amino acids long. Germline V gene lookup returns CDR1 SGHRS and CDR2 YFSETQ. CDR3 coding DNA: TGCGCCAGCAGCACGGGGACAGGGGGCGATGAGCAGTTCTTC. Translation: CASSTGTGGDEQFF.

This clone turned up a few times. V is TRBV25-1 and J is TRBJ1-2, with TRBD1 matching over 8 bases. Germline V CDR1 and CDR2: MGHDK, SYGVNS. Trimming at V came to 3 bases and at J to 3 bases, leaving 12 bases not matched to a gene. This CDR3 has 17 amino acids. The CDR3 spells CASSDPYTTGAYYGYTF. CDR3 nucleotide sequence: TGTGCCAGCAGTGACCCTTACACGACAGGGGCCTACTATGGCTACACCTTC.